The rows below give T cell receptor beta chains drawn from one sample of a study of radiation and T cells in renal cell carcinoma. Here immunoSEQ multiplex PCR was the method, and the copy in TCRdb shows in-frame clones only, minus some. This sample yields about 59,000 clones, of which over 70% are seen a single time; 7.3% belongs to the top ten. The sample consisted of blood, taken from a patient whose treatment included radiotherapy and nephrectomy. The source is a man between 60 and 75 years old with renal cell carcinoma. Both conserved end residues are part of each CDR3. Fields, in order: clone size, D gene, V gene, J gene, CDR3 protein, CDR3 DNA. The D gene is left open where the match is weak. Some rows have no size entry. The others give once, few or many, or a class for an expanded clone.

>once|TRBD1|TRBV7-2|TRBJ2-1
CASSLGDRVGEQFF
TGTGCCAGCAGCTTAGGAGACAGGGTGGGGGAGCAGTTCTTC
>NA|NA|TRBV20-1|TRBJ1-2
CSARVKSGYTF
TGCAGTGCTAGAGTCAAGAGTGGCTACACCTTC
>NA|TRBD1|TRBV19|TRBJ1-5
CASRPTGGYTPQHF
TGTGCCAGTAGACCTACAGGGGGCTACACGCCCCAGCATTTT
>NA|NA|TRBV27|TRBJ2-2
CATLEAGELFF
TGTGCCACCTTAGAGGCCGGGGAGCTGTTTTTT
>few|TRBD2|TRBV5-1|TRBJ2-1
CASSSSGRWEQFF
TGCGCCAGCAGCTCTAGCGGGAGATGGGAGCAGTTCTTC
>NA|NA|TRBV5-1|TRBJ2-3
CASSLYGDTQYF
TGCGCCAGCAGCTTGTATGGCGATACGCAGTATTTT
>NA|TRBD1|TRBV4-3|TRBJ1-1
CASSQGTGSTEAFF
TGCGCCAGCAGCCAAGGGACAGGGAGCACTGAAGCTTTCTTT
>NA|TRBD1|TRBV7-9|TRBJ2-3
CASSLSTGTDTQYF
TGTGCCAGCAGCTTATCGACAGGGACAGATACGCAGTATTTT
>NA|NA|TRBV19|TRBJ1-4
CASSKTHSSTNEKLFF
TGTGCCAGTAGTAAAACTCACAGTTCAACTAATGAAAAACTGTTTTTT
>NA|TRBD2|TRBV30|TRBJ2-1
CACSGTSYNEQFF
TGTGCCTGTAGCGGGACCTCCTACAATGAGCAGTTCTTC
>NA|TRBD1|TRBV6-5|TRBJ1-4
CASSYSTGINEKLFF
TGTGCCAGCAGTTACTCGACAGGGATCAATGAAAAACTGTTTTTT
>NA|TRBD1|TRBV2|TRBJ2-2
CASSERTGRTGELFF
TGTGCCAGCAGTGAGAGGACAGGGCGGACCGGGGAGCTGTTTTTT
>NA|NA|TRBV2|TRBJ1-4
CASNLQGNNEKLFF
TGTGCCAGCAACCTACAGGGAAATAATGAAAAACTGTTTTTT
>NA|NA|TRBV25-1|TRBJ1-3
CASRVQGYGDTIYF
TGTGCCAGCAGGGTACAGGGTTACGGGGACACCATATATTTT
>NA|TRBD1|TRBV7-9|TRBJ1-4
CASSSGQGDEKLFF
TGTGCCAGCAGCTCGGGACAGGGTGATGAAAAACTGTTTTTT
>NA|TRBD1|TRBV11-2|TRBJ1-2
CASSINRDREHYGYTF
TGTGCCAGCAGCATAAACCGGGACAGGGAGCACTATGGCTACACCTTC
>NA|TRBD1|TRBV5-1|TRBJ1-6
CASSSRQGTTSPLHF
TGCGCCAGCAGCTCGCGACAGGGTACTACTTCACCCCTCCACTTT
>NA|TRBD1|TRBV4-3|TRBJ1-1
CASSQYAAGGWDTEAFF
TGCGCCAGCAGCCAGTATGCCGCAGGGGGCTGGGATACTGAAGCTTTCTTT
>once|NA|TRBV30|TRBJ2-5
CAWSVGRVGETQYF
TGTGCCTGGAGTGTAGGCAGGGTGGGAGAGACCCAGTACTTC
>NA|NA|TRBV6-1|TRBJ2-3
CASKLYDNTDTQYF
TGTGCCAGCAAACTCTACGACAACACAGATACGCAGTATTTT
>NA|TRBD2|TRBV5-1|TRBJ2-3
CASSLGLAGATDTQYF
TGCGCCAGCAGCTTGGGCCTAGCGGGAGCCACAGATACGCAGTATTTT
>NA|NA|TRBV7-9|TRBJ2-7
CASSRTGHEQYF
TGTGCCAGCAGCCGAACAGGGCACGAGCAGTACTTC
>few|NA|TRBV2|TRBJ1-1
CASSEEWREAFF
TGTGCCAGCAGTGAAGAGTGGCGCGAAGCTTTCTTT
>NA|NA|TRBV11-3|TRBJ2-3
CASSPLGGGSPDTQYF
TGTGCCAGCAGCCCCCTGGGAGGGGGTTCACCAGATACGCAGTATTTT
>few|NA|TRBV21-1|TRBJ1-5
CASSNRHPRGYSNQPQHF
TGTGCCAGCAGCAATAGACACCCTCGGGGATATAGCAATCAGCCCCAGCATTTT
>once|NA|TRBV7-2|TRBJ1-3
CASSLKAGGNTIYF
TGTGCCAGCAGCTTAAAAGCCGGAGGAAACACCATATATTTT
>NA|NA|TRBV19|TRBJ1-5
CASSVLNSNQPQHF
TGTGCCAGTAGTGTCCTAAATAGCAATCAGCCCCAGCATTTT
>NA|NA|TRBV10-2|TRBJ1-2
CASKEGYGYTF
TGCGCCAGCAAGGAGGGCTATGGCTACACCTTC
>NA|TRBD1|TRBV2|TRBJ1-2
CASDVPGQGEDGYTF
TGTGCCAGCGATGTTCCGGGACAGGGGGAAGATGGCTACACCTTC
>NA|TRBD1|TRBV5-6|TRBJ1-3
CASSQRDRRSGNTIYF
TGTGCCAGCAGCCAGAGGGACAGGCGGTCTGGAAACACCATATATTTT
>NA|NA|TRBV18|TRBJ2-4
CASSPPDSRNIQYF
TGTGCCAGCTCACCACCTGACAGCCGAAACATTCAGTACTTC
>NA|NA|TRBV6-5|TRBJ1-2
CASSSTGGDGYTF
TGTGCCAGCAGTTCAACGGGGGGGGACGGCTACACCTTC
>NA|NA|TRBV30|TRBJ1-2
CAWSVERYGNGYTF
TGTGCCTGGAGTGTGGAAAGGTATGGAAATGGCTACACCTTC